This T cell receptor beta chain came from a study of T cells in Graves' hyperthyroidism and ophthalmopathy. Across the whole study: Specimen type is peripheral blood, collected at initial diagnosis prior to any treatment.

V was cut by 6 bases and J by 2 bases, with 14 bases left in between. CDR3 length: 14 amino acids. CDR1 is MDHEN, CDR2 SYDVKM, per germline. Amplification yielded TCR beta CDR3 regions, with RNA transcripts as the source. In the first-round RT-PCR of the TCR CDR3, the HTBI primer set was used. TCRdb reprocessed the multiplex PCR reads via MiXCR and lists one record per CDR3 protein. The repertoire consists of hundreds of thousands of distinct CDR3 sequences, with approximately 20% occurring once and the leading ten covering roughly 50%. Pregnant or lactating patients were excluded, as were those with uncontrolled infection or other autoimmune disease. General observations from the study: Most expanded thyroid clonotypes above 0.001 also appeared in blood.

This clonotype was found many times. Its antigen remains unknown. This sequence joins TRBV28 and TRBJ2-7; D is ambiguous. This TCR derives from a man in his forties with Graves' ophthalmopathy. The sequencing input was blood. The CDR3 loop reads CASRVIGSTYEQYF. CDR3 nucleotide sequence: TGTGCCAGCAGAGTTATCGGAAGTACCTACGAGCAGTACTTC.